The clone carrying this T cell receptor (beta chain) was counted only a few times. Its target is not known. It is unclear where the CDR3 begins or ends on the DNA, so no DNA is shown, and the CDR3 is as TCRdb lists it. Method: immunoSEQ multiplex PCR; TCRdb's copy keeps in-frame clones and lacks some. Among about 78,000 clones listed, around 90% were seen once. The data belong to a study of identifying expanded T cells in peripheral blood. Study outcomes and limitations: Clone count variance between roughly 2-week samples rose with total template count. About 1.2 clones differed between technical replicates, versus approximately 17 and 20 over time.

No infections or other immune events were documented during collection. The sequence came from a person aged 18 to 75 in good health. Material: blood.

The CDR3 region is CASSISVRGGYTQYF. The chain combines TRBV19 with TRBJ2-3. From germline, CDR1 is LNHDA and CDR2 SQIVND (reference sequence). With termini counted, the CDR3 has 15 amino acids.